A single sample is the source of the 21 T cell receptor beta chains below, sequenced in a study of blood T cell repertoires in COVID-19. Data came from immunoSEQ multiplex PCR; TCRdb stores just in-frame clones and leaves some out. The sample consists of fewer than 250,000 clones, around 84% of them appearing once. The material sequenced was peripheral blood. Every receptor here comes from a woman older than 75 with COVID-19, enrolled during active disease.

The chain couples TRBV30 to TRBJ2-5, with a weak D call TRBD2 (6 bases). The CDR3 is made up of 13 amino acids. With 1 base removed from V and 4 bases from J, the gap between germline ends came to 10 bases. CDR1 is GTSNPN and CDR2 is SVGIG in the germline V gene (reference sequence). The DNA of the CDR3 is TGTGCCTGGAGTGCGATTAGCGGAGAGACCCAGTACTTC. It yields the protein CAWSAISGETQYF.

This sequence joins TRBV5-5 and TRBJ1-2; D unresolved. Germline CDR1 SGHKS, CDR2 YYEKEE (reference sequence). The V end was cut by 4 bases, the J end by 8 bases, with 24 bases between. This CDR3 contains 16 residues. CDR3 bases: TGTGCCAGCAGCACCGGACCTTCTTCCCCCTCGGGGGGCTACACCTTC. As protein: CASSTGPSSPSGGYTF. Variable domain in full (rest from reference TRBV5-5 and TRBJ1-2): DAGVTQSPTHLIKTRGQQVTLRCSPISGHKSVSWYQQVLGQGPQFIFQYYEKEERGRGNFPDRFSARQFPNYSSELNVNALLLGDSALYLCASSTGPSSPSGGYTFGSGTRLTVV.

This chain links TRBV9 with TRBJ2-1; the match to TRBD1 covers 7 bases. The CDR3 has 15 residues. Germline assignment: CDR1 SGDLS and CDR2 YYNGEE. Unmatched junction bases numbered 7, after V lost 6 bases and J lost 1 base. In DNA, the CDR3 is TGTGCCAGCAACCCGACAGGGTCATCCTACAATGAGCAGTTCTTC. It specifies CASNPTGSSYNEQFF. Full variable domain (missing parts from reference TRBV9 and TRBJ2-1): DSGVTQTPKHLITATGQRVTLRCSPRSGDLSVYWYQQSLDQGLQFLIQYYNGEERAKGNILERFSAQQFPDLHSELNLSSLELGDSALYFCASNPTGSSYNEQFFGPGTRLTVL.

This clone came up once. The V and J genes are TRBV6-5 and TRBJ1-5; D may be TRBD1 (5 bases). The V end lost 5 bases, the J end lost 3 bases, and 14 bases lay between the germline ends. The length of the CDR3 is 15 residues. Germline-derived CDR1 and CDR2 are MNHEY and SVGAGI. CDR3 nucleotides: TGTGCCAGCAGTCCCCCGGGAGGGGACAATCAGCCCCAGCATTTT. Translation: CASSPPGGDNQPQHF.

This clone was seen just once. The J gene is TRBJ2-5, the V gene TRBV19; D unresolved. Germline V gives CDR1 LNHDA, CDR2 SQIVND (reference sequence). The CDR3 extends over 13 amino acids. Trimming pared 3 bases from V and 0 bases from J, leaving 5 bases between. CDR3 sequence: CASSMEYQETQYF. The CDR3 DNA reads as TGTGCCAGTAGTATGGAGTACCAAGAGACCCAGTACTTC. Looking up the rest from reference TRBV19 and TRBJ2-5 gives the full variable domain: DGGITQSPKYLFRKEGQNVTLSCEQNLNHDAMYWYRQDPGQGLRLIYYSQIVNDFQKGDIAEGYSVSREKKESFPLTVTSAQKNPTAFYLCASSMEYQETQYFGPGTRLLVL.

This clone was observed a handful of times. The V gene is TRBV4-3, the J gene TRBJ2-7; 8 bases align to TRBD2. The length of the CDR3 is 16 residues. V was pared by 0 bases and J by 6 bases, with 10 bases of the junction left unmatched. Germline V gene data show CDR1 as LGHNA and CDR2 as YSLEER. CDR3 bases: TGCGCCAGCAGCCAAGATTTAGGCGGGGGGATGGGCGAGCAGTACTTC. Translated, it gives CASSQDLGGGMGEQYF.

The CDR3 spells CASSLRTGSNEQFF. The CDR3 DNA is TGTGCCAGCAGCCTGAGGACAGGGTCCAATGAGCAGTTCTTC. V and J are TRBV3-1 (or the pseudogene TRBV3-2) and TRBJ2-1; 8 nucleotides agree with TRBD1. CDR1 is LGHDT and CDR2 is YNNKEL in the germline V gene (reference sequence). This CDR3 comprises 14 residues. J was trimmed by 6 bases and V by 4 bases; bases with no gene match: 5.

J is TRBJ2-1 and V is TRBV6-5; 8 bases fit TRBD2. V trimming: 0 bases; J trimming: 10 bases; junction bases outside the gene matches: 8. The CDR3 runs 15 residues. Germline values: CDR1 MNHEY, CDR2 SVGAGI. This chain's CDR3 is CASSYSSGGSTEQFF. DNA of the CDR3: TGTGCCAGCAGTTACTCCAGCGGGGGCTCAACCGAGCAGTTCTTC.

The chain links TRBV7-2 to TRBJ1-5; D is perhaps TRBD1 (6 bases). V was clipped by 4 bases and J by 3 bases, with 7 bases between them. Germline loops: CDR1 SGHTA, CDR2 FQGNSA. This CDR3 is 13 amino acids long. The CDR3 sequence: CASSYRDNQPQHF. The CDR3 bases are TGTGCCAGCAGCTACAGGGACAATCAGCCCCAGCATTTT.

CDR3 DNA: TGTGCCAGCAGCGGCGGACAGGGGGGCACTGAAGCTTTCTTT. This sequence encodes CASSGGQGGTEAFF. V gene TRBV9 combines with J gene TRBJ1-1; 10 bases are shared with TRBD1. This CDR3 is built from 14 residues. Per the germline V gene, CDR1 is SGDLS and CDR2 is YYNGEE. The trim removed 3 bases at V and 4 bases at J, leaving 3 bases unmatched.

The chain is built from TRBV5-1 and TRBJ2-1, with no clear D. The germline CDR1 and CDR2 sequences are SGHRS and YFSETQ. The V and J ends lost 1 base and 8 bases respectively, with 4 bases between them. The CDR3 is 11 amino acids. The CDR3 loop is CASSLPDEQFF. As DNA, the CDR3 is TGCGCCAGCAGCTTGCCAGATGAGCAGTTCTTC.

The chain has TRBV6-5 and TRBJ1-5; D not resolved. Germline V lookup: CDR1 MNHEY, CDR2 SVGAGI. Between the trimmed V and J ends, which lost 8 bases and 0 bases, there was a span of 8 bases. The CDR3 is made up of 13 amino acids. The chain's CDR3 is CASAGGSNQPQHF. As DNA, the CDR3 is TGTGCCAGCGCCGGTGGTAGCAATCAGCCCCAGCATTTT.

CDR3 loop: CASSGGIGQGNEKLFF. CDR3 in DNA: TGTGCCAGCAGTGGCGGCATTGGACAGGGGAATGAAAAACTGTTTTTT. V gene TRBV6-1 combines with J gene TRBJ1-4, with 9 bases lining up with TRBD1. The J segment lost 5 bases and the V segment lost 4 bases, leaving 8 bases of the junction unmatched. CDR3 length: 16 residues. Germline V gene sequence: CDR1 MNHNS, CDR2 SASEGT.

The rearrangement links TRBV3-1 (or the pseudogene TRBV3-2) to TRBJ1-6; no clear D gene. The V end was cut by 8 bases, the J end by 5 bases, with 10 bases between. The CDR3 runs 13 residues. Germline CDR1 LGHDT, CDR2 YNNKEL (reference sequence). This CDR3 is CASGSRDNSPLHF. For the CDR3, the DNA is TGTGCCAGCGGTTCCCGAGATAATTCACCCCTCCACTTT.

The V call is TRBV27, the J call TRBJ2-2; D not resolved. This CDR3 has 15 residues. Per the germline V gene, CDR1 is MNHEY and CDR2 is SMNVEV (reference sequence). V lost 3 bases to trimming and J lost 6 bases, with 14 bases between them. CDR3 in amino acids: CASSLGRSMSGELFF. The DNA for the CDR3 is TGTGCCAGCAGTTTGGGCAGGTCAATGTCCGGGGAGCTGTTTTTT.

J is TRBJ2-5 and V is TRBV5-1, with 9 bases fitting TRBD1. V trimming: 4 bases; J trimming: 2 bases; junction bases outside the gene matches: 9. This CDR3 is 16 amino acids long. Germline CDR1 is SGHRS and CDR2 is YFSETQ. The CDR3 DNA follows: TGCGCCAGCAGCCCTGGGATGGGGACAGGGCAAGAGACCCAGTACTTC. This gives the protein CASSPGMGTGQETQYF.

This chain connects TRBV24-1 to TRBJ2-5; TRBD2 aligns across 8 bases. Germline trimming cut 9 bases from V and 4 bases from J; bases unmatched to any gene: 9. The CDR3 consists of 14 residues. Germline CDR1 reads KGHDR; CDR2 reads SFDVKD. The DNA for the CDR3 is TGTGCCACCGGCTCGGGGGGGGATTTAGAGACCCAGTACTTC. Its translation is CATGSGGDLETQYF.

This chain joins TRBV28 and TRBJ1-2; weak D call: TRBD1 (6 bases). Looked up from germline, CDR1 is MDHEN and CDR2 is SYDVKM. CDR3 length equals 14 residues. V was trimmed by 2 bases and J by 4 bases, leaving 11 bases between them. CDR3 sequence reads: CASSLMGAIYGYTF. In nucleotides, the CDR3 is TGTGCCAGCAGTTTAATGGGGGCTATCTATGGCTACACCTTC.

V and J are TRBV28 and TRBJ1-2, with TRBD1 matching over 7 bases. V shed 8 bases and J 2 bases; nucleotides not matched to a gene: 11. Germline lookup yields CDR1 MDHEN and CDR2 SYDVKM. CDR3 size: 15 residues. The CDR3 protein is CASPIWDSRNYGYTF. CDR3 DNA: TGTGCCAGCCCGATTTGGGACAGCCGAAACTATGGCTACACCTTC.

The genes are TRBV28 and TRBJ2-5; D perhaps matches TRBD2 (6 bases). Trimming left V 10 bases short and J 1 base short, with 10 bases between. The CDR3 totals 12 residues. Germline CDR1 is MDHEN and CDR2 is SYDVKM. The CDR3 is CAIGGAQETQYF. CDR3 DNA: TGTGCCATAGGAGGGGCCCAAGAGACCCAGTACTTC.

The chain employs TRBV4-2 and TRBJ2-7; 8 nucleotides agree with TRBD2. This CDR3 contains 14 residues. The germline CDR1 and CDR2 sequences are LGHNA and YNFKEQ. Trimming removed 2 bases from V and 6 bases from J; junction bases left unmatched: 6. The CDR3 DNA reads TGTGCCAGCAGCCAAACTAGTCGGGGGGGCGAGCAGTACTTC. The encoded protein is CASSQTSRGGEQYF.